The rows below give T cell receptor beta chains drawn from one sample of a study of blood T cells in healthy people across ages. TCRdb reprocessed the 5' RACE reads via MiXCR and lists one record per CDR3 protein. Here the sample spans 850,000 to 1,000,000 distinct CDR3 sequences, roughly 51% being singletons. The sequencing input was blood. These receptors were obtained from a woman in her fifties or sixties in good health. The CDR3 runs from the conserved cysteine through the conserved F or W. Fields, in order: D gene, clone size, V gene, J gene, CDR3 DNA, CDR3 protein. D genes are given only for firm matches. Clone size is shown for a subset of rows, as once, few, many or a class of expanded clone.

D: TRBD2; size: NA; V: TRBV6-6; J: TRBJ2-7; DNA: TGTGCCAGCAGTACCGGGACTAGCGGGAGAGGGCGCGAGCAGTACTTC; CDR3: CASSTGTSGRGREQYF
D: NA; size: NA; V: TRBV29-1; J: TRBJ2-7; DNA: TGCAGCGTTGTAGGGAACGAGCAGTACTTC; CDR3: CSVVGNEQYF
D: NA; size: NA; V: TRBV7-9; J: TRBJ2-7; DNA: TGTGCCAGCAGGACGGGGGAGAGTGGCTACGAGCAGTACTTC; CDR3: CASRTGESGYEQYF
D: NA; size: NA; V: TRBV2; J: TRBJ2-3; DNA: TGTGCCAGCTCAACTCCTAGAGCGGGCACAGATACGCAGTATTTT; CDR3: CASSTPRAGTDTQYF
D: NA; size: NA; V: TRBV28; J: TRBJ2-6; DNA: TGTGCCAGCATCCCGGGAGTGGGCTCTGGGGCCAACGTCCTGACTTTC; CDR3: CASIPGVGSGANVLTF
D: TRBD2; size: few; V: TRBV6-5; J: TRBJ2-3; DNA: TGTGCCAGCAGTTACATCGGGACTAGCATATCAGATACGCAGTATTTT; CDR3: CASSYIGTSISDTQYF
D: TRBD2; size: NA; V: TRBV7-2; J: TRBJ2-1; DNA: TGTGCCAGCACCCCCTCTAGCGGGAGGTTTGATGAGCAGTTCTTC; CDR3: CASTPSSGRFDEQFF
D: NA; size: NA; V: TRBV20-1; J: TRBJ2-5; DNA: TGCAGTGCTAGAGATCCGGGGTACAAGCAGTACTTC; CDR3: CSARDPGYKQYF
D: TRBD2; size: few; V: TRBV2; J: TRBJ2-7; DNA: TGTGCCAGCAGCCTCACCAAAAATAGCGGGAGGGCGAGCGAGCAGTACTTC; CDR3: CASSLTKNSGRASEQYF
D: TRBD2; size: few; V: TRBV29-1; J: TRBJ2-7; DNA: TGCAGCGTTGAAGTGGTCACTAGCGGGAGTTCCTACGAGCAGTACTTC; CDR3: CSVEVVTSGSSYEQYF
D: NA; size: few; V: TRBV27; J: TRBJ2-3; DNA: TGTGCCAGCAGTGAAAATTTTTATACGCAGTATTTT; CDR3: CASSENFYTQYF
D: NA; size: NA; V: TRBV28; J: TRBJ2-5; DNA: TGTGCCAGCAGACTCCCCGGGCAGGCTGAAGAGACCCAGTACTTC; CDR3: CASRLPGQAEETQYF
D: TRBD2; size: once; V: TRBV7-8; J: TRBJ2-7; DNA: TGTGCCAGCAGCTTAATTATGTGGCGGGAGCCCAACGAGCAGTACTTC; CDR3: CASSLIMWREPNEQYF
D: TRBD2; size: NA; V: TRBV13; J: TRBJ2-7; DNA: TGTGCCAGCAGCACAGGACTAGCGCCTCTCGAGCAGTACTTC; CDR3: CASSTGLAPLEQYF
D: TRBD1; size: few; V: TRBV25-1; J: TRBJ2-5; DNA: TGTGCCAGCAGTGAAGGAATAAACCGGGACAGGGAAGAGACCCAGTACTTC; CDR3: CASSEGINRDREETQYF
D: NA; size: NA; V: TRBV6-1; J: TRBJ1-2; DNA: TGTGCCAGCAGTGAAGACGGACAAGCTAACTATGGCTACACCTTC; CDR3: CASSEDGQANYGYTF
D: NA; size: NA; V: TRBV6-2/TRBV6-3; J: TRBJ2-7; DNA: TGTGCCAGCGCAGACCCGCGGAACGAGCAGTACTTC; CDR3: CASADPRNEQYF
D: NA; size: many; V: TRBV18; J: TRBJ2-3; DNA: TGTGCCAGCTCCCCGACAGGATCCACAGATACGCAGTATTTT; CDR3: CASSPTGSTDTQYF
D: NA; size: few; V: TRBV15; J: TRBJ1-4; DNA: TGTGCCACCAGCAGAGTTCGGGCCCTGAATGAAAAACTGTTTTTT; CDR3: CATSRVRALNEKLFF
D: NA; size: NA; V: TRBV4-3; J: TRBJ1-2; DNA: TGCGCCAGCAGCCAAGATCTTTTTAGGGCGGGAGGCTACACCTTC; CDR3: CASSQDLFRAGGYTF
D: TRBD2; size: NA; V: TRBV7-8; J: TRBJ2-5; DNA: TGTGCCAGCAGCCCGAGAATCGCGGGAGAGGGAGAGACCCAGTACTTC; CDR3: CASSPRIAGEGETQYF
D: NA; size: few; V: TRBV5-1; J: TRBJ2-1; DNA: TGCGCCAGCAGCTTTTGGGGACCCACCGTCAACAATGAGCAGTTCTTC; CDR3: CASSFWGPTVNNEQFF